A single sample gave rise to the 13 T cell receptor beta chains below, sequenced in a study of molecular identifiers for immune sequencing clone quantification. Using its own MiXCR run on the PCR reads, TCRdb lists one record per CDR3 protein. The sample contains a few hundred thousand distinct CDR3 sequences, roughly 24% of which appear only once. Sequencing input: naive CD8+ T cells from blood, with Jurkat cell RNA spiked in. Indicated subset: FACS-sorted CD8+CD4-CCR7+CD45RA+ naive T cells. The receptor source for this set is a human donor in good health. Some libraries in this study had Jurkat cell RNA spiked in.

This clonotype appeared many times. This chain links TRBV30 with TRBJ2-2; D is unresolved. The germline V and J ends were trimmed by 0 bases and 4 bases, with 6 bases remaining between them. The CDR3 contains 13 residues. CDR1 is GTSNPN and CDR2 is SVGIG in the germline V gene (reference sequence). CDR3 bases: TGTGCCTGGAGTGTATGGGGCACCGGGGAGCTGTTTTTT. This gives the protein CAWSVWGTGELFF.

About this clonotype: This clone may be a read error of a much larger clone one base away. The CDR3 region is CASVDDMALGYTF. The CDR3 DNA sequence: TGTGCCAGCGTGGACGATATGGCCCTAGGCTACACCTTC. The chain joins TRBV2 to TRBJ1-2, with D unclear. The CDR3 totals 13 residues. Germline CDR1 SNHLY, CDR2 FYNNEI. Trimming took 8 bases from V and 8 from J, leaving 18 bases between them. The full variable domain, its missing parts supplied by reference TRBV2 and TRBJ1-2, is EPEVTQTPSHQVTQMGQEVILRCVPISNHLYFYWYRQILGQKVEFLVSFYNNEISEKSEIFDDQFSVERPDGSNFTLKIRSTKLEDSAMYFCASVDDMALGYTFGSGTRLTVV.

This clonotype was observed a handful of times. V usage is TRBV13 and J usage is TRBJ2-3; the match to TRBD2 covers 8 bases. This CDR3 region has 15 residues. The V and J ends lost 5 bases and 1 base, in that order; junction bases with no gene match: 5. Germline V CDR1 and CDR2: PRHDT, FYEKMQ (reference sequence). The CDR3 is CASSESGRGTDTQYF. In DNA, the CDR3 is TGTGCCAGCAGCGAAAGCGGGAGAGGCACAGATACGCAGTATTTT.

The J gene is TRBJ2-5, the V gene TRBV19; D gene uncertain. The CDR3 loop spans 15 amino acids. V lost 4 bases to trimming and J lost 0 bases, with 12 bases between them. The germline gives CDR1 LNHDA, CDR2 SQIVND (reference sequence). The CDR3, as DNA: TGTGCCAGTAGTAGGGATGGGGTATACCAAGAGACCCAGTACTTC. The encoded protein is CASSRDGVYQETQYF.

This chain connects TRBV5-6 to TRBJ1-1; D possibly corresponds to TRBD1 (5 bases). The CDR3 runs to 14 residues. CDR1 is SGHDT, CDR2 YYEEEE, per germline. Trimming stripped 3 bases from V and 4 bases from J, with 13 bases between. The CDR3 nucleotides read TGTGCCAGCAGCTCCGGGGGGGATCCCACTGAAGCTTTCTTT. Protein sequence: CASSSGGDPTEAFF.

This clonotype was counted many times. V and J are TRBV28 and TRBJ1-5; 7 nucleotides line up with TRBD1. V lost 7 bases and J lost 0; bases outside the gene matches: 3. The CDR3 runs to 14 residues. Germline loops: CDR1 MDHEN, CDR2 SYDVKM. CDR3 DNA sequence: TGTGCCAGCATGGGGGACAGTAGCAATCAGCCCCAGCATTTT. Residues: CASMGDSSNQPQHF. The full variable domain, with the rest looked up from reference TRBV28 and TRBJ1-5, is DVKVTQSSRYLVKRTGEKVFLECVQDMDHENMFWYRQDPGLGLRLIYFSYDVKMKEKGDIPEGYSVSREKKERFSLILESASTNQTSMYLCASMGDSSNQPQHFGDGTRLSIL.

This clonotype was observed at least ten times. The chain uses TRBV7-2 and TRBJ2-7, with 8 bases matching TRBD2. CDR3 length: 15 residues. V was clipped by 5 bases and J by 2 bases; unmatched bases: 8. CDR1 is SGHTA and CDR2 is FQGNSA in the germline V gene. This CDR3 reads CASSLFGGGPYEQYF. The CDR3 DNA reads TGTGCCAGCAGCCTGTTTGGCGGGGGGCCCTACGAGCAGTACTTC.

A remark on this clonotype: Possible read error: a much larger clone is one base away. As the CDR3 is not closed by the conserved phenylalanine or tryptophan, this likely results from a read error. This rearrangement joins TRBV7-2 to TRBJ2-7; 9 nucleotides match TRBD1. CDR3 length: 15 residues. V lost 3 bases, J lost 3 bases, and 6 bases stayed unmatched. Germline loops: CDR1 SGHTA, CDR2 FQGNSA. DNA for the CDR3: TGTGCCAGCAGCTTGTACCGGGACAGGGACTACGAGCAGTACTTG. Translation gives CASSLYRDRDYEQYL.

This clonotype turned up a few times. The V call is TRBV12-3 or TRBV12-4, the J call TRBJ2-3; D unclear. Trimming shortened V by 3 bases and J by 2 bases, and 9 bases separated the two germline ends. The CDR3 sequence is 14 residues long. The CDR3 loop reads CASSFLTHTDTQYF. The CDR3 DNA follows: TGTGCCAGCAGTTTTTTGACGCACACAGATACGCAGTATTTT.

This clonotype was seen a few times. The J gene is TRBJ2-5, the V gene TRBV19; 7 nucleotides line up with TRBD1. V was clipped by 5 bases and J by 5 bases; unmatched bases: 8. The CDR3 has 14 amino acids. Germline V CDR1 and CDR2: LNHDA, SQIVND (reference sequence). The CDR3 spells CASSPRVGGETQYF. CDR3 nucleotides: TGTGCCAGTAGTCCCCGCGTAGGGGGCGAGACCCAGTACTTC.

Many counts were recorded for this clonotype. The rearrangement uses TRBV4-2 and TRBJ2-1; 9 bases line up with TRBD2. The V segment lost 4 bases and the J segment 4 bases; nucleotides outside the gene matches: 5. Germline loops: CDR1 LGHNA, CDR2 YNFKEQ. The CDR3 contains 15 residues. The CDR3 here is CASSPASGEYNEQFF. The CDR3 nucleotides read TGTGCCAGCAGCCCGGCTAGCGGGGAATACAATGAGCAGTTCTTC.

This chain links TRBV7-7 with TRBJ2-2; tentative D call: TRBD2 (5 bases). CDR1 and CDR2 from the germline V gene are SSHAT and FNYEAQ (reference sequence). This CDR3 spans 18 amino acids. V lost 5 bases and J 6 bases, leaving 25 bases between the germline ends. The CDR3 DNA reads TGTGCCAGCAGCCCCCAACCGGGAATTATCAGCGCGGCCGGGGAGCTGTTTTTT. This gives the protein CASSPQPGIISAAGELFF.

This clonotype came up many times. This chain links TRBV5-4 with TRBJ2-7; a weak D match, TRBD1 (6 bases). With 4 bases removed from V and 0 bases from J, the gap between germline ends came to 14 bases. Germline CDR1 reads SGHNT; CDR2 reads YYREEE (reference sequence). CDR3 size: 15 residues. The CDR3 spells CASSPGTKNSYEQYF. CDR3 DNA sequence: TGTGCCAGCAGCCCCGGGACAAAGAACTCCTACGAGCAGTACTTC.